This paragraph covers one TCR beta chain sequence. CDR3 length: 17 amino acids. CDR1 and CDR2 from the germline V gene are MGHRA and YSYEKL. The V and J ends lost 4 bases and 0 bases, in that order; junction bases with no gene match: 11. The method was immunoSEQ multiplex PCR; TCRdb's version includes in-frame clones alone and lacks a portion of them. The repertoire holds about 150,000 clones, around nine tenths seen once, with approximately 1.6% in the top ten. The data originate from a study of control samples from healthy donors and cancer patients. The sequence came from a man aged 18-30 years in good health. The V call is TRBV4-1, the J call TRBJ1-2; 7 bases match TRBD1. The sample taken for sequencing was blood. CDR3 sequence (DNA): TGCGCCAGCAGCCGGGGACAGAGCTTTAAAGCTAACTATGGCTACACCTTC. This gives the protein CASSRGQSFKANYGYTF.